This T cell receptor (beta chain) was captured by sequencing in a study of identical twins. General study points: For cord blood, abundant beta clonotypes had fewer insertions, unlike memory repertoires, which showed none. The study found excess low generation probability among twin-shared out-of-frame alpha sequences.

With template switching, a universal primer site was added, and the cDNA carried unique molecular identifiers. TCRdb analysed the 5' RACE reads with MiXCR anew, one entry per CDR3 protein. This sample has 520,000 or so distinct CDR3 sequences; 22% occur once, and the top ten carry roughly 0.91%. The ends were cut back, 2 bases at V and 3 bases at J, with 10 bases in the middle. The CDR3 spans 14 residues. This clonotype was observed a few times. Antigen unknown. These data are also associated with another study on T cells expressing NK-cell markers. Per that paper: HCMV serostatus: seven of eight sequenced donors positive, one negative.

The chain is built from TRBV12-3 or TRBV12-4 and TRBJ2-5; possible D gene TRBD2, 6 bases. This TCR came from a woman between 18 and 30 years old in good health. What was sequenced was CD4+ T cells sorted from blood. The CDR3 nucleotides read TGTGCCAGCAGTTTAATCTCGGGAGAAGAGACCCAGTACTTC. As protein: CASSLISGEETQYF.